These 22 T cell receptor beta chains were sequenced from one sample in a study of tumor-infiltrating lymphocytes in primary liver carcinoma. A primer in the constant region served to generate TCR beta cDNA from about 480 ng of total RNA. Generation of the TCR beta libraries relied on three nested multiplex PCR rounds using slightly modified ARM-PCR. The first two PCR rounds used TRBV1-TRBV30 forward primers with a C-beta reverse primer, approximately 11 cycles each. TCRdb passed the multiplex PCR reads through MiXCR, listing each CDR3 protein once. The sample comprises approximately 88,000 distinct CDR3 sequences, approximately 68% of which are singletons, and around 25% rests with the top ten. Bulk tissue was left unsorted, and RNA and DNA were co-extracted from about 20-30 mg of it. Sequenced material: tumor-adjacent normal liver tissue. The receptors derive from a middle-aged man with primary liver carcinoma and hepatitis B virus infection.

J is TRBJ2-1 and V is TRBV6-1; the match to TRBD1 covers 8 bases. J was trimmed by 7 bases and V by 6 bases; bases with no gene match: 14. CDR3 length: 16 residues. Germline V lookup: CDR1 MNHNS, CDR2 SASEGT. The CDR3 here is CASRESKTGVENEQFF. CDR3 DNA sequence: TGTGCCAGCAGAGAGTCAAAGACAGGGGTTGAAAATGAGCAGTTCTTC.

This clonotype was counted ten times or more. This chain uses TRBV4-1 with TRBJ2-2, with D possibly matching TRBD2 (5 bases). Germline V gene lookup returns CDR1 MGHRA and CDR2 YSYEKL. CDR3 length: 14 residues. Trimming pared 2 bases from V and 9 bases from J, leaving 13 bases between. The CDR3 sequence is CASSQPPGYRELFF. The CDR3 DNA reads TGCGCCAGCAGCCAACCCCCGGGGTACCGGGAGCTGTTTTTT.

For the CDR3, the DNA is TGCAGTGCAAGTGGCTACACCTTC. Protein sequence: CSASGYTF. V and J are TRBV29-1 and TRBJ1-2; D unresolved. The CDR3 is made up of 8 amino acids. From germline, CDR1 is SQVTM and CDR2 ANQGSEA.

This clonotype was counted at least ten times. The rearrangement joins TRBV6-1 to TRBJ2-7; the match to TRBD2 covers 12 bases. Per germline, CDR1 MNHNS and CDR2 SASEGT. V was pared by 0 bases and J by 7 bases, with 4 bases of the junction left unmatched. CDR3 length equals 15 residues. In nucleotides, the CDR3 is TGTGCCAGCAGTGAAGCGGCTAGCGGGAGGGGGGAGCAGTACTTC. Protein product: CASSEAASGRGEQYF.

This clonotype was found once. A much bigger clone sits one base away, suggesting this may be a read error. The chain combines TRBV29-1 with TRBJ1-1; no definite D call. CDR1 is SQVTM and CDR2 is ANQGSEA in the germline V gene. There are 11 residues in the CDR3. The CDR3 coding sequence is TGCAGCGTGCCAGTGAACACTGAAGCTCTCTTT. As protein: CSVPVNTEALF.

This clonotype was detected ten times or more. V is TRBV12-3 or TRBV12-4 and J is TRBJ2-1; TRBD1 aligns across 9 bases. CDR3 length: 16 amino acids. The V gene end was trimmed by 3 bases and the J gene end by 9 bases; junction bases not matched to a gene: 12. In DNA, the CDR3 is TGTGCCAGCAGTTTGCCCGGGACAGGGCTCCGGGGTGAGCAGTTCTTC. Amino acids: CASSLPGTGLRGEQFF.

As regards this clonotype: Germline and junction disagree at one end, which may indicate a read error. The CDR3 DNA reads as TGTCCCAGCAGCTTAAACCTAGGTCCATACGAGCAGTACTTC. Its translation: CPSSLNLGPYEQYF. The chain links TRBV11-2 to TRBJ2-7; the D is unclear. The CDR3 spans 14 residues. Looked up from germline, CDR1 is SGHAT and CDR2 is FQNNGV.

Comments on this clonotype: Germline is not matched at one junction end, which may reflect a read error. The chain joins TRBV29-1 to TRBJ1-1; D gene ambiguous. The CDR3 length is 12 residues. CDR1 and CDR2 from the germline V gene are SQVTM and ANQGSEA. The CDR3 nucleotides read TGCAGCGTTGTGGAACTCAGGAGCGCAACTTTTTTT. Residues: CSVVELRSATFF.

The CDR3 DNA follows: TGTGCCATCAGTGGTGCAGGGAGTCTAACTGGGGCCAACGTCCTGACTTTC. The encoded protein is CAISGAGSLTGANVLTF. The chain has TRBV10-3 and TRBJ2-6; tentatively, D is TRBD1 or TRBD2 (5 bases each). CDR3 size: 17 residues. The V gene's germline CDR1 is ENHRY and CDR2 SYGVKD. Between the trimmed V and J ends, which lost 4 bases and 2 bases, there was a span of 15 bases.

The chain uses TRBV7-2 and TRBJ2-7, with 9 positions matching TRBD1. V was pared by 6 bases and J by 4 bases, with 13 bases of the junction left unmatched. Germline loops: CDR1 SGHTA, CDR2 FQGNSA. There are 16 residues in the CDR3. Here the CDR3 DNA reads TGTGCCAGCAGTCCCCTACAGGGGGCGCGTGGATACGAGCAGTACTTC. Translation: CASSPLQGARGYEQYF. Based on the CDR3 plus reference TRBV7-2 and TRBJ2-7, the full variable domain is GAGVSQSPSNKVTEKGKDVELRCDPISGHTALYWYRQSLGQGLEFLIYFQGNSAPDKSGLPSDRFSAERTGGSVSTLTIQRTQQEDSAVYLCASSPLQGARGYEQYFGPGTRLTVT.

A word on this clonotype: This may arise from a read error, as a much more abundant clone is one base away. The chain employs TRBV10-3 and TRBJ1-4, with unresolved D. Trimming left V 2 bases short and J 7 bases short, with 5 bases between. This CDR3 spans 12 amino acids. Germline V lookup: CDR1 ENHRY, CDR2 SYGVKD. CDR3 in DNA: TGTGCCATCAGTGAGGGCCGTGAAAAACTGTTTTTT. It specifies CAISEGREKLFF.

V is TRBV5-4 and J is TRBJ2-5; 8 nucleotides line up with TRBD1. The CDR3 has 15 amino acids. V was clipped by 4 bases and J by 10 bases; unmatched bases: 15. Germline lookup yields CDR1 SGHNT and CDR2 YYREEE (reference sequence). This CDR3 reads CASSSMTGVGKIQYF. In DNA, the CDR3 is TGTGCCAGCAGCAGCATGACAGGGGTTGGCAAGATCCAGTACTTC.

With respect to this clonotype: The junction departs from the called germline gene at one end, perhaps through a read error. The rearrangement joins TRBV11-2 to TRBJ2-1; TRBD2 is a possible D gene (5 bases). The CDR3 contains 16 residues. Germline loops: CDR1 SGHAT, CDR2 FQNNGV. CDR3 in amino acids: CAGSPRPSGRIYEQFF. CDR3 in DNA: TGTGCCGGCAGCCCGCGCCCCAGCGGCAGGATCTATGAGCAGTTCTTC.

Notes on this clonotype: Given the absence of the conserved phenylalanine or tryptophan at the CDR3 end, a read error is likely. The chain employs TRBV11-2 and TRBJ2-7; 10 positions agree with TRBD2. CDR3 length equals 15 residues. V gave up 1 base and J gave up 8 bases; unmatched junction bases: 8. Looked up from germline, CDR1 is SGHAT and CDR2 is FQNNGV. CDR3 nucleotide sequence: TGTGCCAGCAGCTTAGTACTAGCGGGAAAACACAAGCAGTACTTA. This codes for CASSLVLAGKHKQYL.

Turning to this clonotype: A much larger clonotype is one base distant, so this may be a read error. The V gene is TRBV5-6, the J gene TRBJ2-7; the D is unclear. The CDR3 is 13 residues long. V dropped 8 bases and J dropped 3 bases, with 15 bases sitting between them. Germline-derived CDR1 and CDR2 are SGHDT and YYEEEE. The CDR3 DNA is TGTGCCAGGAGCCGTATCGATGGCTACGAGCAGTACTTC. It translates to CARSRIDGYEQYF. Complete variable domain (other parts from reference TRBV5-6 and TRBJ2-7): DAGVTQSPTHLIKTRGQQVTLRCSPKSGHDTVSWYQQALGQGPQFIFQYYEEEERQRGNFPDRFSGHQFPNYSSELNVNALLLGDSALYLCARSRIDGYEQYFGPGTRLTVT.

A note on this clonotype: One end of the junction varies from germline; a read error may be responsible. The chain combines TRBV11-2 with TRBJ2-2, with D perhaps matching TRBD2 (6 bases). CDR3 length equals 14 residues. Germline assignment: CDR1 SGHAT and CDR2 FQNNGV. The CDR3 sequence is CASSLDAIGGELFF. The DNA for the CDR3 is TGTGCCAGCAGCTTAGATGCCATAGGCGGGGAGTTGTTTTTT. Full variable domain (missing parts from reference TRBV11-2 and TRBJ2-2): EAGVAQSPRYKIIEKRQSVAFWCNPISGHATLYWYQQILGQGPKLLIQFQNNGVVDDSQLPKDRFSAERLKGVDSTLKIQPAKLEDSAVYLCASSLDAIGGELFFGEGSRLTVL.

This clonotype was detected many times. The chain employs TRBV10-2 and TRBJ2-1; TRBD1 aligns across 7 bases. V shed 4 bases, J shed 2 bases, and the junction held 5 bases outside the gene matches. CDR1 WSHSY and CDR2 SAAADI come from the germline V gene. The CDR3 consists of 15 residues. The CDR3 bases are TGCGCCAGCAGTGTTATGGGGACAGCCTACAATGAGCAGTTCTTC. This translates into CASSVMGTAYNEQFF.

A remark on this clonotype: The final CDR3 position lacks the conserved phenylalanine or tryptophan, pointing to a likely read error. The chain recombines TRBV6-5 with TRBJ2-5; 10 bases agree with TRBD2. Germline V lookup: CDR1 MNHEY, CDR2 SVGAGI. The CDR3 loop spans 14 amino acids. The ends lost 6 bases at V and 6 bases at J; junction bases unmatched: 7. The CDR3: CASSLGTSGKTQYI. For the CDR3, the DNA is TGTGCCAGCAGCCTAGGAACTAGCGGGAAGACCCAGTACATC.

On this clonotype itself: This clone may be a read error of a much larger clone one base away. Here the CDR3 omits its conserved ending phenylalanine or tryptophan, so a read error is the likely source. J is TRBJ2-1 and V is TRBV5-6; no firm D call. CDR1 and CDR2 from the germline V gene are SGHDT and YYEEEE. This CDR3 contains 12 residues. Trimming removed 1 base at V and 8 bases at J, with 7 bases between. The CDR3 here is CASSLSGDEQFI. CDR3 coding DNA: TGTGCCAGCAGCTTGTCGGGCGATGAGCAGTTCATC.

This clonotype was recorded at least ten times. This chain connects TRBV6-5 to TRBJ2-5, with D perhaps matching TRBD1 or TRBD2 (5 bases each). The CDR3 extends over 12 amino acids. Germline assignment: CDR1 MNHEY and CDR2 SVGAGI. V lost 6 bases and J 5 bases, leaving 10 bases between the germline ends. CDR3 nucleotide sequence: TGTGCCAGCAGCCACGGGGCGGAGACCCAGTACTTC. This translates into CASSHGAETQYF.

The table lists this clonotype with a few counts. The rearrangement uses TRBV21-1 and TRBJ2-5. TRBV21-1 is annotated as a pseudogene. The CDR3 loop spans 14 amino acids. The CDR3: CASSKERGIETQYF. Written as DNA, the CDR3 is TGTGCCAGCAGCAAAGAGCGGGGAATAGAGACCCAGTACTTC.

Remarks on this clonotype: At one boundary the junction diverges from the germline segment, which might be a read error. The chain combines TRBV11-2 with TRBJ2-1; D is uncertain. This CDR3 spans 14 amino acids. Germline V gene lookup returns CDR1 SGHAT and CDR2 FQNNGV. The CDR3 sequence is CASSLTGVYSEQFF. The CDR3 bases are TGTGCCAGCAGCTTGACTGGCGTTTACAGTGAGCAGTTCTTC.